This T cell receptor (beta chain) was profiled in a study of blood T cell repertoires in COVID-19. Study details: Material from acute and convalescent COVID-19 was sourced from the United States, Italy and Spain.

Here immunoSEQ multiplex PCR was the method, and the copy in TCRdb shows in-frame clones only, minus some. This table has about 380,000 clones, more than 65% appearing once. The V end lost 0 bases, the J end lost 4 bases, and 12 bases lay between the germline ends. CDR1 GTSNPN and CDR2 SVGIG come from the germline V gene (reference sequence). The CDR3 has 14 amino acids. Sequencing was carried out using peripheral blood. This receptor was obtained from a human donor with acute or convalescent COVID-19. The donor label of this sample is uncertain. V usage is TRBV30 and J usage is TRBJ1-1; no reliable D call. In DNA form, the CDR3 reads TGTGCCTGGAGTGTGCCGGGCCGGGGCACTGAAGCTTTCTTT. The encoded protein is CAWSVPGRGTEAFF.